These T cell receptor beta chains were read from a single sample in a study of cytomegalovirus exposure and HLA in healthy donors. Sequenced by immunoSEQ multiplex PCR; TCRdb stores in-frame clones only, minus some. The table has about 87,000 clones, 6% to 9% seen once. The sample comprised PBMCs. The origin of the receptors is a man over 45 in good health and CMV-seronegative. The CDR3 runs from the conserved cysteine through the conserved F or W. The order of the fields is V gene, clone size, D gene, J gene, CDR3 DNA, CDR3 protein. D genes are given only for firm matches. Not every row has a clone size; where given, it reads once, few, many or a size class.

TRBV6-5,.,.,TRBJ1-6,TGTGCCAGCAGTCCCTCTCCTTATAATTCACCCCTCCACTTT,CASSPSPYNSPLHF
TRBV7-6,.,TRBD2,TRBJ2-6,TGTGCCACCTCTGACGGGAGGGCCTCTGGGGCCAACGTCCTGACTTTC,CATSDGRASGANVLTF
TRBV6-1,.,.,TRBJ1-2,TGTGCCAGCAGTGCCCACTTCTTGACTGCTTCTGGCTACACCTTC,CASSAHFLTASGYTF
TRBV4-3,.,TRBD2,TRBJ2-7,TGCGCCAGCAGCCAGGGACTAGCGGGAAGCTCCTACGAGCAGTACTTC,CASSQGLAGSSYEQYF
TRBV11-2,.,TRBD2,TRBJ2-4,TGTGCCAGCAGCTTAACATCGACTAGCGCCACCGCCAAAAACATTCAGTACTTC,CASSLTSTSATAKNIQYF
TRBV10-3,many,TRBD1,TRBJ1-1,TGTGGGACAGCAGGGGGTAGCACTGAAGCTTTCTTT,CGTAGGSTEAFF
TRBV18,.,.,TRBJ1-5,TGTGCCAGCTCACCCGTTGAGGCTAATCAGCCCCAGCATTTT,CASSPVEANQPQHF
TRBV5-6,.,.,TRBJ1-1,TGTGCCAGCAGCTTGGCAGGGGACACTGAAGCTTTCTTT,CASSLAGDTEAFF
TRBV28,.,.,TRBJ2-4,TGTGCCAGTAACCGGGACAATCTAGCCAAAAACATTCAGTACTTC,CASNRDNLAKNIQYF
TRBV4-3,few,.,TRBJ1-2,TGCGCCAGCAGCCAAGCTCGACACCCAGGGGGCTACACCTTC,CASSQARHPGGYTF
TRBV6-1,few,TRBD2,TRBJ2-7,TGTGCCAGCAGGGCGCGGCTAGCGGGTGAGCAGTACTTC,CASRARLAGEQYF
TRBV6-1,few,.,TRBJ1-5,TGTGCCAGCAGCACTTTGACTAATCAGCCCCAGCATTTT,CASSTLTNQPQHF
TRBV4-1,few,.,TRBJ1-1,TGCGCCAGCAGCCAAGATAGGGGGAGAACTGAAGCTTTCTTT,CASSQDRGRTEAFF
TRBV29-1,.,TRBD2,TRBJ2-7,TGCAGCGTTGACTGGGGACTAGGCTACGAGCAGTACTTC,CSVDWGLGYEQYF
TRBV7-6,.,.,TRBJ1-1,TGTGCCAGCAGCTTGGGACAGAACACTGAAGCTTTCTTT,CASSLGQNTEAFF
TRBV4-2,.,TRBD1,TRBJ1-2,TGTGCCAGCAGCAGAGAACAGGGGGCAGACTATGGCTACACCTTC,CASSREQGADYGYTF
TRBV19,few,TRBD1,TRBJ1-2,TGTGCCAGTAGCGAGTCCAGGGGGCTCCTCTATGGCTACACCTTC,CASSESRGLLYGYTF
TRBV15,.,.,TRBJ2-3,TGTGCCACCAGCAGATCCTCTTTTGGCACAGATACGCAGTATTTT,CATSRSSFGTDTQYF
TRBV25-1,.,.,TRBJ2-2,TGTGCCAGCAGGGCAGCGAACACCGGGGAGCTGTTTTTT,CASRAANTGELFF
TRBV9,.,TRBD2,TRBJ2-5,TGTGCCAGCAGCGGGCAGGCGGCTAGCGGGTGGGAGACCCAGTACTTC,CASSGQAASGWETQYF
TRBV28,few,.,TRBJ2-3,TGTGCCAGCAGTTTCCACCTGGCGGACTCTGACACAGATACGCAGTATTTT,CASSFHLADSDTDTQYF
TRBV7-3,few,TRBD1,TRBJ2-1,TGTGCCAGCAGGGATCCGGGACAGGACAATGAGCAGTTCTTC,CASRDPGQDNEQFF
TRBV5-1,few,.,TRBJ2-7,TGCGCCAGCAGCGCGACCCCCGGGACAACCTACGAGCAGTACTTC,CASSATPGTTYEQYF
TRBV28,.,.,TRBJ1-5,TGTGCCAGCGACATGCGTTATAGCAATCAGCCCCAGCATTTT,CASDMRYSNQPQHF
TRBV5-4,few,TRBD2,TRBJ2-5,TGTGCCAGCAGCTTGGGACTAGCGGGGGCTGGAGAGACCCAGTACTTC,CASSLGLAGAGETQYF
TRBV29-1,.,.,TRBJ2-6,TGCAGCGTCGCCACGGGGGCTGGGGCCAACGTCCTGACTTTC,CSVATGAGANVLTF
TRBV6-5,.,.,TRBJ2-1,TGTGCCAGCAGTTACCAGGGGCTATCCTACAATGAGCAGTTCTTC,CASSYQGLSYNEQFF